What follows are 7 T cell receptor beta chains derived from one specimen sequenced in a study of blood T cell repertoires in COVID-19 (dated by TCRdb to 2019 to 2021). Library generation was performed with the immunoSEQ multiplex PCR assay. The source is immuneACCESS, and TCRdb retained only in-frame sequences with V and J called. Part of the clones is not carried over; for the studies checked, unresolved V genes explain less than half of this, and the remainder is unexplained. The sample table records under 250,000 clones; more than 75% of these occur just once. The top ten hold about 5.4% of the sample. The sequencing input was peripheral blood. Source of these receptors: a woman older than 75 with COVID-19, enrolled during active disease.

V and J are TRBV24-1 and TRBJ2-5; 10 bases match TRBD1. With V trimmed by 0 bases and J by 3 bases, 3 bases remained unmatched. Germline V lookup: CDR1 KGHDR, CDR2 SFDVKD. CDR3 length equals 16 residues. The CDR3: CATSDLGTGEEETQYF. CDR3 bases: TGTGCCACCAGTGATTTGGGGACAGGGGAGGAAGAGACCCAGTACTTC.

The chain links TRBV6-5 to TRBJ1-6; D is unresolved. The CDR3 contains 15 residues. V lost 0 bases, J lost 10 bases, and 13 bases lay in between. Germline V gene lookup returns CDR1 MNHEY and CDR2 SVGAGI. As DNA, the CDR3 is TGTGCCAGCAGTTACTCCCTAACCCTTCTCTCACCCCTCCACTTT. Translation gives CASSYSLTLLSPLHF.

The chain employs TRBV6-6 and TRBJ2-2; D is unresolved. The V end was cut by 2 bases, the J end by 9 bases, with 10 bases between. CDR3 length equals 13 residues. Germline V gene data show CDR1 as MNHNY and CDR2 as SVGAGI (reference sequence). CDR3 loop: CASSYEPPRELFF. The CDR3, as DNA: TGTGCCAGCAGTTACGAGCCCCCACGGGAGCTGTTTTTT.

The genes are TRBV28 and TRBJ1-2; D may be TRBD1 (5 bases). Trimming took 6 bases from V and 4 from J, leaving 9 bases between them. This CDR3 contains 12 residues. Germline values: CDR1 MDHEN, CDR2 SYDVKM. Here the CDR3 reads CASRGLTYGYTF. In nucleotides, the CDR3 is TGTGCCAGCAGGGGACTTACCTATGGCTACACCTTC.

Worth noting for this clone: At one end the junction does not follow the germline gene, possibly because of a read error. The chain uses TRBV2 and TRBJ2-5; D is uncertain. The germline V gene encodes CDR1 SNHLY and CDR2 FYNNEI. This CDR3 has 10 amino acids. The CDR3 region is CASTEETQYF. CDR3 coding DNA: TGTGCCAGCACTGAAGAGACCCAGTACTTC.

The chain has TRBV7-9 and TRBJ1-5; TRBD1 aligns across 7 bases. The V and J ends lost 1 base and 1 base, in that order; junction bases with no gene match: 4. This CDR3 region has 16 residues. Germline CDR1 reads SEHNR; CDR2 reads FQNEAQ (reference sequence). In nucleotides, the CDR3 is TGTGCCAGCAGCTTAGTTGGGGGACAGAGCAATCAGCCCCAGCATTTT. This translates into CASSLVGGQSNQPQHF. Combining the CDR3 with reference TRBV7-9 and TRBJ1-5 gives the whole variable domain DTGVSQNPRHKITKRGQNVTFRCDPISEHNRLYWYRQTLGQGPEFLTYFQNEAQLEKSRLLSDRFSAERPKGSFSTLEIQRTEQGDSAMYLCASSLVGGQSNQPQHFGDGTRLSIL.

The rearrangement joins TRBV12-3 or TRBV12-4 to TRBJ1-2; unclear D gene. This CDR3 region has 10 residues. Deletions cut 3 bases from V and 8 bases from J, with 4 bases between. CDR3 DNA: TGTGCCAGCAGTTTGGGCGGCTACACCTTC. This sequence encodes CASSLGGYTF.